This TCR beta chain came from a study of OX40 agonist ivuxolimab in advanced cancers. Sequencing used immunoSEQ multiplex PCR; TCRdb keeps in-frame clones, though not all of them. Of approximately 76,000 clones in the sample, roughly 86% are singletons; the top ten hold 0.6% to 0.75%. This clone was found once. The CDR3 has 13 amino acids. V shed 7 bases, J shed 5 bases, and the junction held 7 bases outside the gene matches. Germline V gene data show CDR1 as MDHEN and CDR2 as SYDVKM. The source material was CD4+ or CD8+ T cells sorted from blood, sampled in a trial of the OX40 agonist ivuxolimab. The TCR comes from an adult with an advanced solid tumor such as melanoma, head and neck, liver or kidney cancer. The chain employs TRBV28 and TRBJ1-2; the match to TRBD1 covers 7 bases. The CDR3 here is CASTSGGGYGYTF. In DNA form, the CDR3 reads TGTGCCAGCACGTCAGGGGGGGGATATGGCTACACCTTC.